These 25 T cell receptor beta chains originate from one sample sequenced in a study of naive and memory T cell subsets. Two oligonucleotides, mixed equimolar, formed the beta constant-region primer covering TRBC1 and TRBC2. TCRdb re-derived calls from the UMI-ligation and nested PCR reads in MiXCR, one entry per CDR3 protein. The sample includes tens of thousands of distinct CDR3 sequences, about an eighth of them seen just once. The specimen sequenced was central memory CD4+ T cells from blood. These receptors all stem from a human donor in good health.

The table lists this clonotype with many counts. This chain's CDR3 is CASSTGTGAFNEQFF. The CDR3, as DNA: TGCGCCAGCAGTACCGGGACAGGGGCGTTCAATGAGCAGTTCTTC. The gene calls are TRBV10-2 and TRBJ2-1; the match to TRBD1 covers 10 bases. The J segment lost 6 bases and the V segment lost 5 bases, leaving 7 bases of the junction unmatched. Germline V gives CDR1 WSHSY, CDR2 SAAADI. CDR3 length: 15 residues.

The V and J genes are TRBV18 and TRBJ2-1; a weak D match, TRBD1 (5 bases). This CDR3 comprises 13 residues. Looked up from germline, CDR1 is KGHSH and CDR2 is LQKENI. The germline V and J ends were trimmed by 2 bases and 8 bases, with 10 bases remaining between them. The CDR3 DNA sequence: TGTGCCAGCTCACCATCCAGGGCACATGAGCAGTTCTTC. This gives the protein CASSPSRAHEQFF. Full variable domain (remainder filled in from reference TRBV18 and TRBJ2-1): NAGVMQNPRHLVRRRGQEARLRCSPMKGHSHVYWYRQLPEEGLKFMVYLQKENIIDESGMPKERFSAEFPKEGPSILRIQQVVRGDSAAYFCASSPSRAHEQFFGPGTRLTVL.

The rearrangement joins TRBV29-1 to TRBJ1-1; 11 positions agree with TRBD1. With V trimmed by 6 bases and J by 5 bases, 11 bases remained unmatched. This CDR3 is 15 amino acids long. Germline V lookup: CDR1 SQVTM, CDR2 ANQGSEA. CDR3 sequence: CSVRSLGQGGTEAFF. In DNA, the CDR3 is TGCAGCGTCAGATCACTGGGACAGGGGGGGACTGAAGCTTTCTTT. The entire variable domain, with the rest obtained from reference TRBV29-1 and TRBJ1-1, is as follows: SAVISQKPSRDICQRGTSLTIQCQVDSQVTMMFWYRQQPGQSLTLIATANQGSEATYESGFVIDKFPISRPNLTFSTLTVSNMSPEDSSIYLCSVRSLGQGGTEAFFGQGTRLTVV.

This clonotype was observed a few times. The chain has TRBV20-1 and TRBJ1-1, with D maybe TRBD1 (6 bases). The CDR3 contains 14 residues. In germline, CDR1 is DFQATT, CDR2 SNEGSKA (reference sequence). V lost 5 bases and J lost 0, with 13 bases in between. The CDR3 DNA sequence: TGCAGTGCTCAAACTGGACAGTTGAACACTGAAGCTTTCTTT. Translated: CSAQTGQLNTEAFF.

This clonotype appeared many times. The chain employs TRBV10-3 and TRBJ2-7; TRBD2 matches at 11 bases. The CDR3 is made up of 15 amino acids. V shed 3 bases, J shed 4 bases, and the junction held 5 bases outside the gene matches. Germline CDR1 ENHRY, CDR2 SYGVKD. The CDR3 loop reads CAISDAGTSGYEQYF. DNA for the CDR3: TGTGCCATCAGTGACGCCGGGACTAGCGGTTACGAGCAGTACTTC.

This clonotype was seen repeatedly, ten times or more. The chain recombines TRBV12-3 or TRBV12-4 with TRBJ1-2; TRBD1 might be the D (6 bases). The CDR3 consists of 12 residues. Deletions cut 4 bases from V and 6 bases from J, with 9 bases between. The CDR3 DNA reads as TGTGCCAGCAGTTACCGACAGGATGGCTACACCTTC. It yields the protein CASSYRQDGYTF.

This clonotype was observed many times. In DNA form, the CDR3 reads TGTGCCAGCAGCTTGCGGAGGACATACGATTACGAGCAGTACTTC. It is translated as CASSLRRTYDYEQYF. The rearrangement joins TRBV5-6 to TRBJ2-7, with D possibly called TRBD1 or TRBD2 (5 bases each). Germline V lookup: CDR1 SGHDT, CDR2 YYEEEE. V was trimmed by 1 base and J by 4 bases, leaving 15 bases between them. The CDR3 length is 15 residues. The full variable domain, in which reference TRBV5-6 and TRBJ2-7 provide the parts outside the CDR3, is DAGVTQSPTHLIKTRGQQVTLRCSPKSGHDTVSWYQQALGQGPQFIFQYYEEEERQRGNFPDRFSGHQFPNYSSELNVNALLLGDSALYLCASSLRRTYDYEQYFGPGTRLTVT.

Only a few counts were recorded for this clonotype. The chain is built from TRBV24-1 and TRBJ2-1, with 9 bases lining up with TRBD2. The ends lost 3 bases at V and 13 bases at J; junction bases unmatched: 9. This CDR3 contains 14 residues. CDR1 and CDR2 (germline): KGHDR, SFDVKD. Here the CDR3 DNA reads TGTGCCACCAGTGATCCCCTAGCGGGATTAACACAGTTCTTC. Its protein product is CATSDPLAGLTQFF.

This clonotype was recorded a few times. The chain recombines TRBV18 with TRBJ1-4; 10 bases agree with TRBD1. Germline V gene sequence: CDR1 KGHSH, CDR2 LQKENI. J lost 6 bases, V lost 1 base, and 8 bases had no gene match. The CDR3 spans 17 residues. CDR3 protein: CASSPRALTGGDEKLFF. As DNA, the CDR3 is TGTGCCAGCTCACCACGCGCACTGACAGGGGGCGATGAAAAACTGTTTTTT.

The gene calls are TRBV3-1 and TRBJ2-3; D gene unclear. Trimming removed 5 bases at V and 4 bases at J, with 13 bases between. CDR3 length equals 14 residues. In germline, CDR1 is LGHDT, CDR2 YNNKEL (reference sequence). CDR3 sequence reads: CASSERDPSDTQYF. Written as DNA, the CDR3 is TGTGCCAGCAGCGAAAGAGACCCTTCAGATACGCAGTATTTT.

This clonotype was picked up a small number of times. This sequence joins TRBV9 and TRBJ2-3; D is unclear. Trimming cost V 3 bases and J 6 bases, with 14 bases left between them. Per the germline V gene, CDR1 is SGDLS and CDR2 is YYNGEE. This CDR3 has 14 residues. The CDR3 loop reads CASSAGGVRDTQYF. The DNA of the CDR3 is TGTGCCAGCAGCGCCGGCGGCGTCCGGGATACGCAGTATTTT.

This clonotype showed up many times. The chain recombines TRBV3-1 with TRBJ1-5; D call uncertain. Trimming took off 0 bases at V and 7 bases at J, with 7 bases between the two ends. CDR1 and CDR2 from the germline V gene are LGHDT and YNNKEL (reference sequence). The CDR3 runs to 13 residues. Written as DNA, the CDR3 is TGTGCCAGCAGCCAAGATCTTGAACAGCCCCAGCATTTT. Protein: CASSQDLEQPQHF. The full variable domain, in which reference TRBV3-1 and TRBJ1-5 provide the parts outside the CDR3, is DTAVSQTPKYLVTQMGNDKSIKCEQNLGHDTMYWYKQDSKKFLKIMFSYNNKELIINETVPNRFSPKSPDKAHLNLHINSLELGDSAVYFCASSQDLEQPQHFGDGTRLSIL.

This clonotype was observed at least ten times. The V call is TRBV3-1, the J call TRBJ2-1, with unresolved D. Germline lookup yields CDR1 LGHDT and CDR2 YNNKEL (reference sequence). The CDR3 has 15 amino acids. The germline V and J ends were trimmed by 4 bases and 8 bases, with 18 bases remaining between them. In DNA, the CDR3 is TGTGCCAGCAGCCCTGCCGACGGACGGTTGGATGAGCAGTTCTTC. It specifies CASSPADGRLDEQFF.

This clonotype was seen only a few times. The chain's CDR3 is CASSVAGSTNTGELFF. The DNA of the CDR3 is TGTGCCAGCAGCGTAGCGGGGTCTACTAACACCGGGGAGCTGTTTTTT. V usage is TRBV9 and J usage is TRBJ2-2; the D gene is possibly TRBD2 (5 bases). The CDR3 contains 16 residues. Per the germline V gene, CDR1 is SGDLS and CDR2 is YYNGEE. Trimming stripped 0 bases from V and 2 bases from J, with 11 bases between.

The rearrangement joins TRBV12-3 or TRBV12-4 to TRBJ2-1, with a tentative D call TRBD1 (6 bases). CDR3 length: 12 amino acids. The ends were cut back, 5 bases at V and 8 bases at J, with 10 bases in the middle. CDR3 sequence: CASSRQVHEQFF. CDR3 nucleotide sequence: TGTGCCAGCAGTCGACAGGTGCATGAGCAGTTCTTC.

This clonotype has at least ten counts. This sequence joins TRBV7-9 and TRBJ2-6, with D tentatively TRBD1 (6 bases). V was trimmed by 6 bases and J by 2 bases, leaving 23 bases between them. Per germline, CDR1 SEHNR and CDR2 FQNEAQ (reference sequence). The CDR3 contains 19 residues. CDR3 sequence: CASRRSWGRGSAGANVLTF. CDR3 DNA: TGTGCCAGCAGGCGCTCCTGGGGCAGGGGAAGCGCTGGGGCCAACGTCCTGACTTTC.

This clonotype was observed a few times. This chain joins TRBV2 and TRBJ2-3, with 10 nucleotides matching TRBD2. Germline CDR1 is SNHLY and CDR2 is FYNNEI. V lost 7 bases, J lost 4 bases, and 17 bases stayed unmatched. The CDR3 totals 18 residues. CDR3 in DNA: TGTGCCAGCACCCGGGACAGTCCCCGAAGCGGGAGGGCAGATACGCAGTATTTT. It codes for CASTRDSPRSGRADTQYF.

CDR3 in DNA: TGTGCCAGCAGCTTGAATAGCGGGAGTGTCAGTGAGCAGTTCTTC. It specifies CASSLNSGSVSEQFF. The V call is TRBV11-2, the J call TRBJ2-1, with 9 nucleotides matching TRBD2. The germline V gene encodes CDR1 SGHAT and CDR2 FQNNGV. The CDR3 runs to 15 residues. The V gene end was trimmed by 3 bases and the J gene end by 9 bases; junction bases not matched to a gene: 9.

In this sample, this clonotype turned up a few times. V is TRBV14 and J is TRBJ1-2; D gene unclear. This CDR3 is 15 amino acids long. Germline V gives CDR1 SGHDN, CDR2 FVKESK. V shed 1 base and J shed 2 bases, with 11 bases lying between them. The DNA of the CDR3 is TGTGCCAGCAGCCAAGGAGTACGCATCAACTATGGCTACACCTTC. The encoded protein is CASSQGVRINYGYTF. The whole variable domain, filled in from reference TRBV14 and TRBJ1-2, reads EAGVTQFPSHSVIEKGQTVTLRCDPISGHDNLYWYRRVMGKEIKFLLHFVKESKQDESGMPNNRFLAERTGGTYSTLKVQPAELEDSGVYFCASSQGVRINYGYTFGSGTRLTVV.

This clonotype was seen ten or more times. The chain carries TRBV11-2 and TRBJ2-3, with 10 bases fitting TRBD2. This CDR3 contains 15 residues. Germline CDR1 reads SGHAT; CDR2 reads FQNNGV. Losses at the gene ends were 2 bases for V and 14 bases for J; bases not matched to a gene: 13. This chain's CDR3 is CASSLRVLAGESLYF. The CDR3 DNA reads TGTGCCAGCAGCTTACGTGTCCTAGCGGGAGAATCGTTGTATTTT.

This clonotype appeared a single time. The rearrangement links TRBV2 to TRBJ2-3; D may be TRBD2 (5 bases). Germline-derived CDR1 and CDR2 are SNHLY and FYNNEI. The V gene lost 8 bases and the J gene lost 0 bases, with 9 bases spanning the gap. The CDR3 is made up of 13 amino acids. The CDR3 DNA reads as TGTGCCAGCTCTTGGACTAGCACAGATACGCAGTATTTT. It specifies CASSWTSTDTQYF.

This chain uses TRBV6-1 with TRBJ2-7; possible D gene TRBD1, 6 bases. Germline loops: CDR1 MNHNS, CDR2 SASEGT. This CDR3 region has 19 residues. V lost 1 base, J lost 8 bases, and 30 bases lay in between. This CDR3 reads CASSEGGWGYRDNTFKQYF. The CDR3 nucleotides are TGTGCCAGCAGTGAAGGGGGTTGGGGCTACCGGGACAATACCTTTAAGCAGTACTTC.

This clonotype occurred a few times. The chain is built from TRBV12-3 or TRBV12-4 and TRBJ2-1; 7 bases map to TRBD1. The CDR3 extends over 11 amino acids. The V gene end was trimmed by 7 bases and the J gene end by 10 bases; junction bases not matched to a gene: 4. CDR3 in DNA: TGTGCCAGCACCCCGGACAGGGAGCAGTTCTTC. Translating it yields CASTPDREQFF.

This clonotype came up a few times. CDR3 sequence: CSARETRDRSHLNTEAFF. CDR3 DNA sequence: TGCAGTGCTAGAGAAACACGGGACAGGAGCCATCTGAACACTGAAGCTTTCTTT. The chain links TRBV20-1 to TRBJ1-1; 8 positions match TRBD1. The CDR3 totals 18 residues. Germline CDR1 DFQATT, CDR2 SNEGSKA (reference sequence). Trimming at V came to 0 bases and at J to 0 bases, leaving 12 bases not matched to a gene.

This chain links TRBV20-1 with TRBJ1-3, with unresolved D. V was clipped by 3 bases and J by 2 bases, with 11 bases between them. CDR1 DFQATT and CDR2 SNEGSKA come from the germline V gene (reference sequence). CDR3 length: 14 residues. The CDR3 DNA reads TGCAGTGCTAGGCAAGGGTGGACTGGAAACACCATATATTTT. Residues: CSARQGWTGNTIYF.